This T cell receptor (beta chain) emerged from a study of beta chain features in type 1 diabetes. Overall study findings and caveats: Type 1 diabetes patients had moderately but significantly shorter TCRB CDR3s in all four CD4+ subsets.

The authors reverse transcribed all of the isolated RNA, so sequencing captured expressed TCRB transcripts. Clones were read by immunoSEQ multiplex PCR, and TCRdb kept only the in-frame ones, dropping some. The sample records 300,000 or so clones, 7.5% to 9% being singletons. This clone has ten or more counts. The antigen is undetermined. Material for sequencing was central memory CD4+ T cells from blood. This TCR derives from a young woman in good health.

Here the CDR3 reads CASSLDGTGSGYTF. The CDR3 DNA is TGTGCCAGCAGCTTAGACGGGACAGGGAGTGGCTACACCTTC. The V gene is TRBV7-2, the J gene TRBJ1-2; 9 bases are a match to TRBD1. The CDR3 covers 14 residues. CDR1 and CDR2 (germline): SGHTA, FQGNSA. The V gene end was trimmed by 1 base and the J gene end by 7 bases; junction bases not matched to a gene: 4.